This T cell receptor (beta chain) was sequenced during a study of cytomegalovirus exposure and HLA in healthy donors. Overall study findings and caveats: Later analysis demonstrated an association between a missense DCLRE1C variant and TCR beta V- and J-gene trimming. In a later analysis, parvovirus B19, influenza, CMV and Epstein-Barr virus appeared linked to several top co-occurrence clusters.

The CDR3 totals 10 residues. The germline V and J ends were trimmed by 6 bases and 3 bases, with 3 bases remaining between them. Per the germline V gene, CDR1 is MNHNS and CDR2 is SASEGT. For this clone: Its antigen remains unidentified.

In the PCR, 60 Vbeta and 13 Jbeta primers were used. The assay was immunoSEQ multiplex PCR, and TCRdb's table has in-frame clones only and misses some. The sample data list around 63,000 clones. This TCR derives from a woman in her thirties in good health and CMV-seronegative. The chain combines TRBV6-1 with TRBJ2-7, with unresolved D. The specimen was PBMCs. The DNA for the CDR3 is TGTGCCAGCAGCGTCTACGAGCAGTACTTC. Translating it yields CASSVYEQYF.